One and the same sample provided the 15 T cell receptor beta chains below, sequenced in a study of blood T cells in healthy people across ages. A sample-barcoded 5' primer and a J-beta primer mix were used in a second PCR of roughly 6 to 11 cycles. TCRdb ran MiXCR on the 5' RACE reads and lists one entry per CDR3 protein. This sample yields over a million distinct CDR3 sequences, of which 20% to 25% are seen a single time; about 0.72% belongs to the top ten. The same specimen was also included in a second study, on T cells of mothers and their children.

The source material was blood. Every receptor here comes from a girl aged 2 to 10 in good health.

This clonotype has just a few counts. CDR3 region: CASSEWTGAQPHNYGYTF. Here the CDR3 DNA reads TGTGCCAGCAGCGAGTGGACAGGGGCCCAGCCCCATAACTATGGCTACACCTTC. The chain joins TRBV6-1 to TRBJ1-2; 9 bases are a match to TRBD1. Trimming cost V 6 bases and J 1 base; bases outside gene matches: 15. In germline, CDR1 is MNHNS, CDR2 SASEGT. The CDR3 contains 18 residues.

The genes are TRBV29-1 and TRBJ2-7; a weak D match, TRBD1 (6 bases). The CDR3 has 12 amino acids. CDR1 and CDR2 from the germline V gene are SQVTM and ANQGSEA. Trimming left V 3 bases short and J 5 bases short, with 11 bases between. The CDR3 is CSVERGDNEQYF. CDR3 nucleotide sequence: TGCAGCGTTGAGCGAGGGGACAACGAGCAGTACTTC.

The chain is built from TRBV13 and TRBJ1-1; D unresolved. Deletions cut 4 bases from V and 0 bases from J, with 12 bases between. Germline V gives CDR1 PRHDT, CDR2 FYEKMQ (reference sequence). The CDR3 consists of 15 residues. CDR3 sequence: CASSSESTMNTEAFF. The CDR3 DNA follows: TGTGCCAGCAGCTCCGAAAGTACCATGAACACTGAAGCTTTCTTT.

This sequence joins TRBV7-3 and TRBJ1-1; D is ambiguous. This CDR3 has 15 amino acids. The V gene's germline CDR1 is SGHTA and CDR2 FQGTGA. V lost 2 bases and J lost 2, with 12 bases in between. CDR3 amino acids: CASSLHGPSNTEAFF. The CDR3 region has the DNA TGTGCCAGCAGCTTACACGGACCAAGCAACACTGAAGCTTTCTTT.

The CDR3 loop reads CSVETGTSGANVLTF. Here the CDR3 DNA reads TGCAGCGTCGAGACGGGCACCTCTGGGGCCAACGTCCTGACTTTC. The chain joins TRBV29-1 to TRBJ2-6; D is unresolved. This CDR3 has 15 amino acids. Between the trimmed V and J ends, which lost 6 bases and 0 bases, there was a span of 12 bases. Germline lookup yields CDR1 SQVTM and CDR2 ANQGSEA. Using reference TRBV29-1 and TRBJ2-6 for the parts outside the CDR3, the full variable domain is SAVISQKPSRDICQRGTSLTIQCQVDSQVTMMFWYRQQPGQSLTLIATANQGSEATYESGFVIDKFPISRPNLTFSTLTVSNMSPEDSSIYLCSVETGTSGANVLTFGAGSRLTVL.

This clonotype was seen only a few times. The V call is TRBV5-1, the J call TRBJ2-3, with 8 bases aligning to TRBD2. Germline V gives CDR1 SGHRS, CDR2 YFSETQ. There are 15 residues in the CDR3. V lost 4 bases and J lost 0; bases outside the gene matches: 4. The CDR3 DNA reads as TGCGCCAGCAGCCTGATAGCGGGAAGCACAGATACGCAGTATTTT. It translates to CASSLIAGSTDTQYF.

The gene calls are TRBV20-1 and TRBJ2-1, with TRBD2 matching 10 bases. The CDR3 loop spans 14 amino acids. Looked up from germline, CDR1 is DFQATT and CDR2 is SNEGSKA (reference sequence). Trimming removed 4 bases from V and 5 bases from J; junction bases left unmatched: 5. The CDR3 here is CSANSGGANNEQFF. The CDR3 DNA reads as TGCAGTGCTAACAGCGGGGGGGCAAACAATGAGCAGTTCTTC.

This sequence joins TRBV11-2 and TRBJ2-1; 14 bases match TRBD2. The V segment lost 5 bases and the J segment 7 bases; nucleotides outside the gene matches: 10. The CDR3 totals 17 residues. CDR1 is SGHAT, CDR2 FQNNGV, per germline. This CDR3 is CASSLGTSGSFWNEQFF. CDR3 nucleotide sequence: TGTGCCAGCAGCCTCGGGACTAGCGGGAGCTTTTGGAATGAGCAGTTCTTC. The complete variable domain, with remaining parts taken from reference TRBV11-2 and TRBJ2-1, reads EAGVAQSPRYKIIEKRQSVAFWCNPISGHATLYWYQQILGQGPKLLIQFQNNGVVDDSQLPKDRFSAERLKGVDSTLKIQPAKLEDSAVYLCASSLGTSGSFWNEQFFGPGTRLTVL.

This clonotype was detected only a few times. This rearrangement joins TRBV20-1 to TRBJ2-1; 11 bases map to TRBD2. V trimming: 6 bases; J trimming: 4 bases; junction bases outside the gene matches: 8. Germline lookup yields CDR1 DFQATT and CDR2 SNEGSKA (reference sequence). This CDR3 contains 15 residues. CDR3 residues: CSALRGLADYNEQFF. The CDR3 DNA sequence: TGCAGTGCCCTAAGGGGACTAGCGGATTACAATGAGCAGTTCTTC.

In this sample, this clonotype turned up a few times. This chain joins TRBV28 and TRBJ2-4, with TRBD1 matching over 10 bases. There are 17 residues in the CDR3. The trim removed 8 bases at V and 2 bases at J, leaving 12 bases unmatched. The V gene's germline CDR1 is MDHEN and CDR2 SYDVKM. The CDR3 spells CASEGAGTGASKNIQYF. In DNA, the CDR3 is TGTGCCAGCGAAGGGGCTGGGACAGGGGCCTCCAAAAACATTCAGTACTTC.

A few counts support this clonotype. This sequence joins TRBV28 and TRBJ1-1; a possible D gene is TRBD1 (6 bases). The CDR3 runs to 14 residues. V was clipped by 6 bases and J by 1 base, with 12 bases between them. Germline V gene data show CDR1 as MDHEN and CDR2 as SYDVKM. CDR3 sequence (DNA): TGTGCCAGCAGGTTCCGGGACACGAACACTGAAGCTTTCTTT. It specifies CASRFRDTNTEAFF.

The chain links TRBV2 to TRBJ2-5, with a possible D match to TRBD1 (6 bases). Trimming took off 7 bases at V and 5 bases at J, with 8 bases between the two ends. The CDR3 is made up of 11 amino acids. Germline CDR1 is SNHLY and CDR2 is FYNNEI. The CDR3 sequence is CASKGVETQYF. DNA of the CDR3: TGTGCCAGCAAGGGGGTTGAGACCCAGTACTTC.

A few counts support this clonotype. The J gene is TRBJ1-1, the V gene TRBV29-1; weak D call: TRBD1 (6 bases). The V end lost 7 bases, the J end lost 3 bases, and 12 bases lay between the germline ends. The CDR3 loop spans 12 amino acids. From germline, CDR1 is SQVTM and CDR2 ANQGSEA. CDR3 DNA: TGCAGCGGATACAGGGTTGACACTGAAGCTTTCTTT. Protein: CSGYRVDTEAFF.

The gene calls are TRBV3-1 and TRBJ1-1; D might be TRBD1 (5 bases). There are 17 residues in the CDR3. V shed 0 bases and J shed 3 bases, with 17 bases lying between them. From germline, CDR1 is LGHDT and CDR2 YNNKEL (reference sequence). This CDR3 is CASSQEGGQGLYTEAFF. In DNA, the CDR3 is TGTGCCAGCAGCCAAGAGGGGGGTCAGGGTTTGTACACTGAAGCTTTCTTT.

This clonotype turned up a few times. The V and J genes are TRBV7-2 and TRBJ1-1; perhaps TRBD1 as D (5 bases). Trimming left V 5 bases short and J 9 bases short, with 16 bases between. The CDR3 is 13 residues long. CDR1 and CDR2 (germline): SGHTA, FQGNSA. The CDR3 nucleotides are TGTGCCAGCAGCGAAAGGAGGGGACGAAAAGCTTTCTTT. This encodes CASSERRGRKAFF.